Listed below are T cell receptor beta chains from one sample, sequenced in a study of post-analysis software for immune sequencing data. Via MiXCR, TCRdb re-called the PCR reads, giving one row per CDR3 protein. The sample contains about 500,000 distinct CDR3 sequences, less than 45% of which appear only once. The sequenced material came from blood. These receptors were obtained from a girl between 10 and 17 years old with multiple sclerosis. CDR3s leave out the opening cysteine and the closing phenylalanine or tryptophan. Each record gives: D gene, V gene, CDR3 protein. A D gene is named only where the DNA matches it firmly.

TRBD2	TRBV29-1	SVGISGRTDTQY
TRBD2	TRBV28	ASSSRSGRGTETQY
-	TRBV9	ASSVAGAGTEAF
-	TRBV29-1	SASSPEAF
-	TRBV12-3/TRBV12-4	ASSSGTTGYT
-	TRBV20-1	SARDVRAIMTYNSPLH
TRBD1	TRBV7-2	ASSLGTGGYQPQH
-	TRBV12-3/TRBV12-4	ASSLVGWRTASSGADVLT
TRBD2	TRBV20-1	SARTGTSGYNEQF
TRBD1	TRBV29-1	SGPGTGDTEAF
-	TRBV7-2	ASRMGETQY
TRBD2	TRBV10-3	AIGGLAGPGDEQF
TRBD1	TRBV5-1	ASSLDGTAMNTEAF